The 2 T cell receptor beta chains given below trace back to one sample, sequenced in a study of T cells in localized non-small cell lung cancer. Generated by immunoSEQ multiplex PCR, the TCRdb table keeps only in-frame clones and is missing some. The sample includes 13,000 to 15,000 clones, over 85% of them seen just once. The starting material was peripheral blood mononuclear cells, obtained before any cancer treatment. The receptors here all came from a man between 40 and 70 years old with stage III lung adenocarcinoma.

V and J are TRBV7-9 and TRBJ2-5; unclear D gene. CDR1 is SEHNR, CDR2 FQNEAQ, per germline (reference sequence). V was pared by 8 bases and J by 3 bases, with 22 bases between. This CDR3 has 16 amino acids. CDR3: CASFPVVPEKKETQYF. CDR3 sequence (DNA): TGTGCCAGCTTTCCGGTGGTACCCGAGAAAAAAGAGACCCAGTACTTC.

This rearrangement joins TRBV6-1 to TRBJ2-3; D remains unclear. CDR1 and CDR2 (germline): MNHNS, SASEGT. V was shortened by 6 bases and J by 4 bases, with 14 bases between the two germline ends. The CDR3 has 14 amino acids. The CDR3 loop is CASSVRQVADTQYF. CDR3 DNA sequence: TGTGCCAGCAGCGTGCGCCAGGTGGCAGATACGCAGTATTTT.